This note documents a single TCR beta chain sequence. The data derive from a study of T cell repertoires in ileal Crohn's disease. Study background: At surgery, approximately 33% of patients smoked, with median disease duration roughly 7.2 years. MI samples are biopsies from the surgical specimen's proximal margin.

This CDR3 has 13 amino acids. Germline lookup yields CDR1 LGHNT and CDR2 FRNRAP. Trimming cost V 6 bases and J 4 bases, with 10 bases left between them. Here immunoSEQ multiplex PCR was the method, and the copy in TCRdb shows in-frame clones only, minus some. The repertoire holds 7,000 to 8,000 clones, with under 80% as singletons. The time point: proximal margin of the surgical specimen (macroscopically non-inflamed). This TCR was recovered from an adult with Crohn's disease. The sequenced material came from ileal tissue. The rearrangement uses TRBV12-5 and TRBJ1-5; the D is unclear. CDR3: CASGQEGNQPQHF. For the CDR3, the DNA is TGTGCTAGTGGCCAAGAGGGAAATCAGCCCCAGCATTTT.